These T cell receptor beta chains were read from a single sample in a study of cytomegalovirus exposure and HLA in healthy donors. TCRdb keeps only in-frame clones here, not all; method: immunoSEQ multiplex PCR. The sample carries about 88,000 clones, less than 70% recorded once. Sequencing was carried out using PBMCs. Receptor source: a man aged 50-60 years in good health and CMV-seronegative. The CDR3 runs from the conserved cysteine through the conserved F or W. Each record gives: D gene, clone size, J gene, V gene, CDR3 protein, CDR3 DNA. A D gene is named only where the DNA matches it firmly. Clone size is not always given. Where it is, it says once, few, many or a class for expanded clones.

TRBD1	.	TRBJ1-1	TRBV11-3	CASSLGTGENTEAFF	TGTGCCAGCAGCCTCGGGACAGGCGAGAACACTGAAGCTTTCTTT
TRBD2	.	TRBJ2-1	TRBV4-3	CASSHQPTSGGYNEQFF	TGCGCCAGCAGCCACCAACCTACTAGCGGGGGTTACAATGAGCAGTTCTTC
TRBD1	.	TRBJ1-1	TRBV4-3	CASSQKIQGANTEAFF	TGCGCCAGCAGCCAAAAGATCCAGGGGGCGAACACTGAAGCTTTCTTT
.	.	TRBJ1-5	TRBV7-2	CASSFGAPGGGGNQPQHF	TGTGCCAGCAGCTTTGGGGCCCCGGGGGGGGGAGGCAATCAGCCCCAGCATTTT
TRBD1	.	TRBJ1-2	TRBV4-1	CASSQTGGYGYTF	TGCGCCAGCAGCCAGACAGGGGGCTATGGCTACACCTTC
TRBD1	.	TRBJ1-4	TRBV4-2	CASSTPGTGNEKLFF	TGTGCCAGCAGCACCCCCGGGACAGGGAATGAAAAACTGTTTTTT
TRBD2	once	TRBJ2-1	TRBV5-4	CASSLPGLAGNEQFF	TGTGCCAGCAGCTTACCGGGACTAGCGGGAAATGAGCAGTTCTTC
TRBD1	.	TRBJ1-6	TRBV15	CATSREGQEKNSPLHF	TGTGCCACCAGCAGAGAAGGACAGGAGAAAAATTCACCCCTCCACTTT
TRBD2	.	TRBJ2-5	TRBV7-2	CASSPRGGPYQVTQYF	TGTGCCAGCAGCCCTCGGGGGGGGCCATACCAGGTGACCCAGTACTTC
.	few	TRBJ2-4	TRBV4-3	CASSQSPGRNIQYF	TGCGCCAGCAGCCAGTCTCCCGGGAGAAACATTCAGTACTTC
.	.	TRBJ1-4	TRBV2	CASSDSPPPTNEKLFF	TGTGCCAGCAGCGACAGCCCCCCGCCAACTAATGAAAAACTGTTTTTT
.	.	TRBJ1-6	TRBV28	CASRWTHNSPLHF	TGTGCCAGCCGATGGACTCATAATTCACCCCTCCACTTT
.	.	TRBJ1-3	TRBV25-1	CASSEQASGNTIYF	TGTGCCAGCAGTGAACAGGCTTCTGGAAACACCATATATTTT
.	.	TRBJ1-2	TRBV7-9	CASSLGLNYGYTF	TGTGCCAGCAGCTTGGGACTGAACTATGGCTACACCTTC
TRBD2	once	TRBJ2-7	TRBV7-6	CASISGTTYEQYF	TGTGCCAGCATCTCCGGGACTACCTACGAGCAGTACTTC
TRBD1	.	TRBJ2-7	TRBV4-1	CASTSRLGTDFYEQYF	TGCGCCAGCACCTCACGCCTCGGGACAGATTTTTACGAGCAGTACTTC
TRBD1	.	TRBJ2-5	TRBV5-1	CASSLGQGQETQYF	TGCGCCAGCAGCTTGGGACAGGGACAAGAGACCCAGTACTTC
TRBD1	.	TRBJ1-1	TRBV7-9	CASTLPEGTGGQSIAEAFF	TGTGCCAGCACCTTACCAGAGGGGACAGGGGGACAATCCATCGCTGAAGCTTTCTTT
.	.	TRBJ2-2	TRBV2	CASSEAGSNTGELFF	TGTGCCAGCAGTGAGGCAGGGTCGAACACCGGGGAGCTGTTTTTT
TRBD1	.	TRBJ2-3	TRBV7-9	CASSRRQGGFSTDTQYF	TGTGCCAGCAGCCGGAGACAGGGGGGCTTTAGCACAGATACGCAGTATTTT
.	.	TRBJ1-6	TRBV27	CASSLMRVSSPLHF	TGTGCCAGCAGCCTGATGCGGGTTAGCTCACCCCTCCACTTT
TRBD2	.	TRBJ2-7	TRBV7-3	CASSPTPGGEQYF	TGTGCCAGCAGCCCAACACCGGGGGGCGAGCAGTACTTC
.	.	TRBJ2-5	TRBV4-2	CASSKSDGLGETQYF	TGTGCCAGCAGCAAAAGCGACGGGTTGGGAGAGACCCAGTACTTC
.	.	TRBJ2-1	TRBV2	CASSEEQEGNEQFF	TGTGCCAGCAGTGAAGAACAGGAGGGCAATGAGCAGTTCTTC
TRBD2	.	TRBJ2-7	TRBV5-1	CASQELAGVSYEQYF	TGCGCCAGCCAAGAACTAGCGGGGGTGTCCTACGAGCAGTACTTC
TRBD1	once	TRBJ1-2	TRBV5-4	CASSLGPGGSYGYTF	TGTGCCAGCAGCTTGGGTCCAGGGGGGAGCTATGGCTACACCTTC
TRBD2	.	TRBJ2-5	TRBV5-4	CASSSGLAWETQYF	TGTGCCAGCAGCTCCGGACTAGCGTGGGAGACCCAGTACTTC
.	.	TRBJ2-4	TRBV27	CASRPQASHIQYF	TGTGCCAGCAGACCACAGGCGTCGCACATTCAGTACTTC
TRBD2	.	TRBJ2-7	TRBV5-1	CASSGETSGRLPYEQYF	TGCGCCAGCAGCGGGGAGACTAGCGGGCGCCTACCCTACGAGCAGTACTTC
TRBD2	few	TRBJ2-1	TRBV18	CASSPSGSTEQFF	TGTGCCAGCTCACCGAGCGGGAGCACTGAGCAGTTCTTC
.	.	TRBJ1-3	TRBV5-6	CASSLRGAGNTIYF	TGTGCCAGCAGCTTGCGGGGGGCTGGAAACACCATATATTTT
TRBD2	few	TRBJ2-1	TRBV7-8	CASSLMTSGDYNEQFF	TGTGCCAGCAGCTTAATGACTAGCGGGGATTACAATGAGCAGTTCTTC
TRBD1	.	TRBJ2-5	TRBV18	CASSPVTGGEAETQYF	TGTGCCAGCTCACCGGTGACAGGGGGCGAGGCAGAGACCCAGTACTTC
.	.	TRBJ1-1	TRBV2	CASNRESDTEAFF	TGTGCCAGCAACAGGGAGTCGGACACTGAAGCTTTCTTT
.	.	TRBJ1-2	TRBV15	CATSRDAGTGSRRGGYYGYTF	TGTGCCACCAGCAGAGATGCCGGTACGGGATCGCGTCGTGGGGGGTATTATGGCTACACCTTC
.	.	TRBJ2-5	TRBV5-1	CASSWDKGTVYQETQYF	TGCGCCAGCAGCTGGGACAAGGGAACTGTGTACCAAGAGACCCAGTACTTC
.	once	TRBJ2-7	TRBV20-1	CSAQGWGEQYF	TGCAGTGCCCAGGGATGGGGCGAGCAGTACTTC
.	.	TRBJ1-5	TRBV15	CATSRDPRQGNQPQHF	TGTGCCACCAGCAGAGATCCCCGACAGGGCAATCAGCCCCAGCATTTT
.	.	TRBJ1-5	TRBV28	CASSLSGTGNRQPQHF	TGTGCCAGCAGTTTGTCAGGCACCGGGAACCGCCAGCCCCAGCATTTT
TRBD2	.	TRBJ2-1	TRBV15	CATSRPPGLAGNEQFF	TGTGCCACCAGCAGACCTCCGGGACTAGCTGGTAATGAGCAGTTCTTC
.	.	TRBJ2-2	TRBV9	CASADGIGELFF	TGTGCCAGCGCCGACGGGATAGGGGAGCTGTTTTTT
.	.	TRBJ1-1	TRBV9	CASSVAPQGDTEAFF	TGTGCCAGCAGCGTGGCCCCACAGGGAGACACTGAAGCTTTCTTT
TRBD1	.	TRBJ2-7	TRBV6-5	CASSYIGTGGIEQYF	TGTGCCAGCAGTTACATAGGGACAGGGGGCATCGAGCAGTACTTC
.	.	TRBJ1-2	TRBV13	CASSSGEPWGYTF	TGTGCCAGCAGCTCCGGGGAGCCCTGGGGCTACACCTTC
.	.	TRBJ1-6	TRBV11-2	CASSLEADSPLHF	TGTGCCAGCAGCTTAGAGGCCGATTCACCCCTCCACTTT
.	.	TRBJ2-7	TRBV19	CASSGQLTLSEQYF	TGTGCCAGTAGTGGACAGCTGACCCTCTCCGAGCAGTACTTC
TRBD2	.	TRBJ2-7	TRBV2	CASSEMRGGTYEQYF	TGTGCCAGCAGTGAAATGCGGGGGGGTACCTACGAGCAGTACTTC
TRBD1	.	TRBJ2-7	TRBV5-1	CASSIDGQGSLVWEYF	TGCGCCAGCAGCATAGATGGACAGGGTTCTCTCGTGTGGGAGTACTTC
.	.	TRBJ1-5	TRBV28	CASSPQDRHYSNQPQHF	TGTGCCAGCAGTCCTCAGGACAGACATTATAGCAATCAGCCCCAGCATTTT
TRBD1	.	TRBJ1-6	TRBV7-6	CASSLNPQGGPHSPLHF	TGTGCCAGCAGCTTAAACCCACAGGGGGGACCCCATTCACCCCTCCACTTT